In its sample, the clone carrying this T cell receptor beta chain was seen many times. Its antigen is not known. The length of the CDR3 is 15 residues. The V gene end was trimmed by 5 bases and the J gene end by 0 bases; junction bases not matched to a gene: 7. Looked up from germline, CDR1 is SGHTA and CDR2 is FQGNSA. The PCR used 60 Vbeta and 13 Jbeta primers. Per the original data handling: Approximately 11 million of the roughly 80 million unique TCR beta chains counted in a later analysis were shared. Sequenced by immunoSEQ multiplex PCR; TCRdb stores in-frame clones only, minus some. The V and J calls and clone size are taken from that table; D and trimming were inferred from the DNA. The sample includes 150,000 to 200,000 clones, roughly 81% of them seen just once. These data originate in a study of cytomegalovirus exposure and HLA in healthy donors. General study findings and limits: By a later analysis, the bulk of CMV-associated TCR beta chains appeared HLA-restricted. Among the CMV-associated chains, three were confirmed in vitro as specific for CMV antigens. The study carried out a later analysis of TCR beta sequences. It associated roughly 17,000 of them with specific HLA alleles at a false discovery rate of 0.05.

The sequence came from a woman between 18 and 29 years old in good health and CMV-seropositive. Specimen: PBMCs. V is TRBV7-2 and J is TRBJ2-7; 7 nucleotides agree with TRBD2. CDR3: CASSTERGNSYEQYF. CDR3 in DNA: TGTGCCAGCAGCACAGAGCGGGGAAACTCCTACGAGCAGTACTTC.